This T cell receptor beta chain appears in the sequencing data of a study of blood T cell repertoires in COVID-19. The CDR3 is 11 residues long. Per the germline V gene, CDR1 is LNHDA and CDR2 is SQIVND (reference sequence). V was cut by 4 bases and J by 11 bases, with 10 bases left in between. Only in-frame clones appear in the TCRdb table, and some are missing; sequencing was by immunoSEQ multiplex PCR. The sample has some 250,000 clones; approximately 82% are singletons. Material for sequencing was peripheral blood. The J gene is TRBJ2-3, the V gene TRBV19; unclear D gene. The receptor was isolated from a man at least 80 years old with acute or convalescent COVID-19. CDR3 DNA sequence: TGTGCCAGTAGTAACGCAGGTGGGCAGTATTTT. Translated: CASSNAGGQYF.